This TCR beta chain was identified during a study of CD4+ T cells in melanoma. The count of this clone is one. The J segment lost 9 bases and the V segment lost 2 bases, leaving 10 bases of the junction unmatched. This CDR3 comprises 18 residues. Germline V lookup: CDR1 LNHDA, CDR2 SQIVND (reference sequence). The assay was immunoSEQ multiplex PCR, and TCRdb's table has in-frame clones only and misses some. In the table there are about 55,000 clones, about 72% of which are singletons. This clonotype was sampled from a human donor with melanoma. The chain has TRBV19 and TRBJ2-1, with 16 nucleotides matching TRBD2. Input material: tumor tissue. The CDR3 region has the DNA TGTGCCAGTAGTATACCTTCCGGGACTAGCGGGGGGGCCATTGAGCAGTTCTTC. Translating it yields CASSIPSGTSGGAIEQFF.